This TCR beta chain was recorded in a study of control samples from healthy donors and cancer patients. The CDR3 length is 13 residues. The germline gives CDR1 KGHSH, CDR2 LQKENI. V lost 3 bases, J lost 7 bases, and 12 bases lay in between. Profiled with immunoSEQ multiplex PCR; TCRdb holds only in-frame clones, not every one. The profile shows approximately 100,000 clones, 90% of them singletons. Sequences were obtained from blood. The rearrangement joins TRBV18 to TRBJ1-1; no definite D call. This receptor was obtained from a human donor in good health. The donor label of this sample is uncertain. CDR3: CASSPTYGDEAFF. DNA for the CDR3: TGTGCCAGCTCACCCACCTACGGGGATGAAGCTTTCTTT.